Shown below are 20 T cell receptor beta chains from a single sample sequenced in a study of blood T cell dynamics during melanoma immunotherapy. Only in-frame clones appear in the TCRdb table, and some are missing; sequencing was by immunoSEQ multiplex PCR. The sample consists of around 20,000 clones, 87% of them appearing once. Time point here: week 3, after first cycle of checkpoint inhibitor. Sequenced material: blood, taken from a patient treated with checkpoint blockade. These receptors were obtained from a human donor with melanoma.

This clone came up once. The genes are TRBV5-1 and TRBJ2-1; 7 bases align to TRBD1. Germline V CDR1 and CDR2: SGHRS, YFSETQ. V lost 4 bases to trimming and J lost 0 bases; unmatched junction nucleotides: 4. This CDR3 is built from 15 residues. CDR3 loop: CASSVDRVSYNEQFF. CDR3 sequence (DNA): TGCGCCAGCAGCGTAGACAGGGTCTCCTACAATGAGCAGTTCTTC.

The CDR3 DNA follows: TGTGCCAGCAGCCCCGCGGGAGCAGGGCCCTGGAATGAGCAGTTCTTC. Translating gives CASSPAGAGPWNEQFF. V is TRBV5-6 and J is TRBJ2-1; the match to TRBD2 covers 7 bases. V was clipped by 4 bases and J by 7 bases; unmatched bases: 14. Germline V CDR1 and CDR2: SGHDT, YYEEEE. This CDR3 spans 16 amino acids.

J is TRBJ2-5 and V is TRBV2, with no clear D. The V and J ends lost 4 bases and 2 bases respectively, with 8 bases between them. Germline CDR1 reads SNHLY; CDR2 reads FYNNEI. The CDR3 totals 13 residues. This CDR3 reads CASSARFQETQYF. CDR3 DNA sequence: TGTGCCAGCAGTGCGCGATTTCAAGAGACCCAGTACTTC.

This clone occurred a few times. The rearrangement joins TRBV7-2 to TRBJ2-3; 7 nucleotides agree with TRBD2. Germline CDR1 SGHTA, CDR2 FQGNSA. After removal of 3 bases from V and 0 bases from J, the junction contained 0 bases not matched to a gene. The CDR3 spans 14 residues. CDR3 loop: CASSFSGSTDTQYF. The DNA of the CDR3 is TGTGCCAGCAGCTTTAGCGGGAGCACAGATACGCAGTATTTT.

The rearrangement joins TRBV7-9 to TRBJ1-3; no reliable D call. Germline lookup yields CDR1 SEHNR and CDR2 FQNEAQ (reference sequence). There are 18 residues in the CDR3. The V end was cut by 1 base, the J end by 0 bases, with 16 bases between. The CDR3 is CASSLELRAALSGNTIYF. Written as DNA, the CDR3 is TGTGCCAGCAGCTTAGAATTACGGGCAGCGCTCTCTGGAAACACCATATATTTT.

This clone is classed as large. The rearrangement uses TRBV6-5 and TRBJ1-1, with D hard to call. The CDR3 sequence is 13 residues long. Trimming left V 2 bases short and J 1 base short, with 5 bases between. Germline CDR1 is MNHEY and CDR2 is SVGAGI. DNA of the CDR3: TGTGCCAGCAGTTACGAGCAGAACACTGAAGCTTTCTTT. The encoded protein is CASSYEQNTEAFF.

This chain links TRBV5-1 with TRBJ2-2; perhaps TRBD1 as D (6 bases). Looked up from germline, CDR1 is SGHRS and CDR2 is YFSETQ. There are 14 residues in the CDR3. The V gene lost 2 bases and the J gene lost 3 bases, with 8 bases spanning the gap. CDR3 nucleotide sequence: TGCGCCAGCAGCTTACAGGGATACACCGGGGAGCTGTTTTTT. Translation: CASSLQGYTGELFF.

The chain uses TRBV19 and TRBJ2-5; D is unclear. The ends were cut back, 11 bases at V and 1 base at J, with 11 bases in the middle. There are 12 residues in the CDR3. Per the germline V gene, CDR1 is LNHDA and CDR2 is SQIVND (reference sequence). CDR3 region: CASAEFQETQYF. DNA of the CDR3: TGTGCCTCCGCAGAATTCCAAGAGACCCAGTACTTC.

The chain recombines TRBV19 with TRBJ2-3; D remains unclear. The germline V and J ends were trimmed by 5 bases and 6 bases, with 15 bases remaining between them. The length of the CDR3 is 14 residues. CDR1 is LNHDA and CDR2 is SQIVND in the germline V gene (reference sequence). This CDR3 is CASSPQTAGDTQYF. CDR3 nucleotides: TGTGCCAGTAGTCCCCAGACGGCCGGGGATACGCAGTATTTT.

The genes are TRBV2 and TRBJ2-1, with 13 bases lining up with TRBD2. Trimming removed 6 bases from V and 8 bases from J; junction bases left unmatched: 4. The CDR3 is 14 residues long. Germline V lookup: CDR1 SNHLY, CDR2 FYNNEI. The CDR3 reads CASRPGLAGHEQFF. The CDR3, as DNA: TGTGCCAGCAGACCGGGACTAGCGGGACATGAGCAGTTCTTC.

In this sample, this clone turned up once. This chain connects TRBV14 to TRBJ1-2; D gene unclear. The CDR3 spans 15 residues. In germline, CDR1 is SGHDN, CDR2 FVKESK. V was pared by 2 bases and J by 4 bases, with 14 bases between. Here the CDR3 DNA reads TGTGCCAGCAGCCAAACTTTGGGCACCCTCTATGGCTACACCTTC. It specifies CASSQTLGTLYGYTF.

This rearrangement joins TRBV6-5 to TRBJ1-1; D unresolved. The CDR3 has 14 amino acids. From germline, CDR1 is MNHEY and CDR2 SVGAGI. V was pared by 8 bases and J by 5 bases, with 18 bases between. CDR3 nucleotide sequence: TGTGCCAGCCATAAAGACGGAGGGTTGACTGAAGCTTTCTTT. Protein product: CASHKDGGLTEAFF.

The gene calls are TRBV28 and TRBJ2-7; 9 bases agree with TRBD1. The CDR3 spans 17 residues. After removal of 6 bases from V and 1 base from J, the junction contained 13 bases not matched to a gene. From germline, CDR1 is MDHEN and CDR2 SYDVKM. The CDR3 reads CASSPITIQGASYEQYF. The CDR3, as DNA: TGTGCCAGCAGCCCAATCACGATACAGGGGGCATCCTACGAGCAGTACTTC. The full variable domain, completed using reference TRBV28 and TRBJ2-7, is DVKVTQSSRYLVKRTGEKVFLECVQDMDHENMFWYRQDPGLGLRLIYFSYDVKMKEKGDIPEGYSVSREKKERFSLILESASTNQTSMYLCASSPITIQGASYEQYFGPGTRLTVT.

The gene calls are TRBV19 and TRBJ2-1; 8 bases fit TRBD1. This CDR3 spans 15 amino acids. Germline loops: CDR1 LNHDA, CDR2 SQIVND (reference sequence). Losses at the gene ends were 6 bases for V and 10 bases for J; bases not matched to a gene: 14. CDR3 loop: CASSPDRVQMKEQFF. CDR3 DNA sequence: TGTGCCAGTAGCCCGGACAGGGTCCAAATGAAGGAGCAGTTCTTC. The entire variable domain, with the rest obtained from reference TRBV19 and TRBJ2-1, is as follows: DGGITQSPKYLFRKEGQNVTLSCEQNLNHDAMYWYRQDPGQGLRLIYYSQIVNDFQKGDIAEGYSVSREKKESFPLTVTSAQKNPTAFYLCASSPDRVQMKEQFFGPGTRLTVL.

This clone was detected a few times. The J gene is TRBJ2-7, the V gene TRBV28; the D gene is possibly TRBD2 (5 bases). This CDR3 is built from 14 residues. The germline CDR1 and CDR2 sequences are MDHEN and SYDVKM. Trimming removed 7 bases at V and 2 bases at J, with 15 bases between. CDR3 sequence reads: CASTFTGKAYEQYF. CDR3 nucleotides: TGTGCCAGCACCTTTACGGGGAAAGCCTACGAGCAGTACTTC.

The rearrangement uses TRBV19 and TRBJ1-5; D not certain. CDR3 length: 13 amino acids. The V end lost 3 bases, the J end lost 3 bases, and 6 bases lay between the germline ends. Germline loops: CDR1 LNHDA, CDR2 SQIVND (reference sequence). The CDR3 DNA follows: TGTGCCAGTAGTATCAACTACAATCAGCCCCAGCATTTT. Its protein product is CASSINYNQPQHF.

This clone was counted once. This chain links TRBV7-2 with TRBJ2-5; 13 nucleotides align to TRBD2. Trimming took 3 bases from V and 5 from J; bases not matched to a gene: 6. From germline, CDR1 is SGHTA and CDR2 FQGNSA. The CDR3 is 16 residues long. CDR3 amino acids: CASSFRLAGGGETQYF. The DNA of the CDR3 is TGTGCCAGCAGCTTTCGACTAGCGGGAGGCGGGGAGACCCAGTACTTC.

Comments on this clone: An end of the junction differs from the germline gene, which may be a read error. Other DNA sequences in the sample encode the same CDR3. In nucleotides, the CDR3 is TGCGCCAGCAGCCAAGACAGGAACACCGGGGAGCTGTTTTTT. Protein product: CASSQDRNTGELFF. The J gene is TRBJ2-2, the V gene TRBV5-4, with D perhaps TRBD1 (5 bases). In germline, CDR1 is SGHNT, CDR2 YYREEE (reference sequence). The CDR3 spans 14 residues.

Here the CDR3 reads CASSTQTDTQYF. The CDR3 DNA follows: TGTGCCAGCAGTACCCAGACAGATACGCAGTATTTT. This sequence joins TRBV28 and TRBJ2-3; no reliable D call. The ends were cut back, 5 bases at V and 3 bases at J, with 6 bases in the middle. Germline assignment: CDR1 MDHEN and CDR2 SYDVKM. The CDR3 runs 12 residues.

The V and J genes are TRBV6-1 and TRBJ2-7; D gene unclear. The germline gives CDR1 MNHNS, CDR2 SASEGT. The CDR3 runs 13 residues. V gave up 1 base and J gave up 4 bases, with 8 bases separating them. The CDR3 protein is CASSEDFQYEQYF. The CDR3 bases are TGTGCCAGCAGTGAAGATTTCCAATACGAGCAGTACTTC.